What follows are 5 T cell receptor beta chains derived from one specimen sequenced in a study of OX40 agonist ivuxolimab in advanced cancers. Only in-frame clones appear in the TCRdb table, and some are missing; sequencing was by immunoSEQ multiplex PCR. The sample lists roughly 60,000 clones, 70% to 90% occurring once. The source material was CD4+ or CD8+ T cells sorted from blood, sampled in a trial of the OX40 agonist ivuxolimab. The receptors were gathered from an adult with an advanced solid tumor such as melanoma, head and neck, liver or kidney cancer.

The chain links TRBV28 to TRBJ2-2; D is unclear. Between the trimmed V and J ends, which lost 7 bases and 9 bases, there was a span of 15 bases. The CDR3 spans 13 residues. CDR1 is MDHEN, CDR2 SYDVKM, per germline. The CDR3 protein is CASNQGLARELFF. CDR3 sequence (DNA): TGTGCCAGCAACCAAGGTCTCGCCAGGGAGCTGTTTTTT.

The rearrangement links TRBV18 to TRBJ1-5; TRBD1 matches 9 bases. The V gene's germline CDR1 is KGHSH and CDR2 LQKENI. The CDR3 is 17 residues long. Trimming cost V 6 bases and J 2 bases; bases outside gene matches: 11. Here the CDR3 reads CASSTGTGNRGNQPQHF. The CDR3 coding sequence is TGTGCCAGCTCGACAGGGACAGGGAATAGGGGCAATCAGCCCCAGCATTTT.

The J gene is TRBJ1-1, the V gene TRBV4-3; no reliable D call. The CDR3 is 16 amino acids. Germline CDR1 and CDR2: LGHNA and YSLEER. The V and J ends lost 4 bases and 1 base respectively, with 16 bases between them. The CDR3 loop reads CASSLDGSRGNTEAFF. In nucleotides, the CDR3 is TGCGCCAGCAGCCTCGATGGGAGCCGCGGGAACACTGAAGCTTTCTTT.

V and J are TRBV6-4 and TRBJ2-3; no firm D call. The CDR3 totals 13 residues. The germline CDR1 and CDR2 sequences are MRHNA and SNTAGT. V lost 4 bases and J 0 bases, leaving 5 bases between the germline ends. The CDR3 here is CASSVGSTDTQYF. The CDR3 DNA reads TGTGCCAGCAGTGTAGGGAGCACAGATACGCAGTATTTT.

This clone was picked up one time. The chain uses TRBV5-4 and TRBJ2-1, with TRBD2 identical over 12 bases. V lost 4 bases to trimming and J lost 4 bases; unmatched junction nucleotides: 3. From germline, CDR1 is SGHNT and CDR2 YYREEE (reference sequence). The CDR3 covers 15 residues. The CDR3: CASSTGLAGYNEQFF. The DNA for the CDR3 is TGTGCCAGCAGCACCGGACTAGCGGGGTACAATGAGCAGTTCTTC.